This TCR beta chain stems from a study of blood T cell repertoires in COVID-19. Study overall: Samples representing acute and convalescent COVID-19 were sourced from the United States, Italy and Spain. In each case, the material was cDNA or gDNA derived from T cells, B-cell-depleted T cells, or PBMCs.

V was shortened by 2 bases and J by 2 bases, with 6 bases between the two germline ends. This CDR3 comprises 13 residues. Germline V lookup: CDR1 LNHDA, CDR2 SQIVND (reference sequence). On this clone: The same CDR3 can be traced to other DNA sequences in this sample.

In the authors' workflow: It was from reference gene primer amplification that nucleated cell counts were estimated. Generated by immunoSEQ multiplex PCR, the TCRdb table keeps only in-frame clones and is missing some. The V and J calls and the clone size are those of that table, but D and trimming were determined from the DNA. The table includes under 150,000 clones, around 86% detected once. Specimen: peripheral blood. This TCR was recovered from a man aged 80 or over with acute or convalescent COVID-19. The chain recombines TRBV19 with TRBJ1-2; no definite D call. In nucleotides, the CDR3 is TGTGCCAGTAGTATATCGGGGAACTATGGCTACACCTTC. Translated, it gives CASSISGNYGYTF.